This note documents a single TCR beta chain sequence. No antigen is known for it. No base quality information exists; no much larger clone differs at one position. This entry belongs to a study of blood T cell repertoires in COVID-19 (TCRdb year 2020). Regarding the complete study: Samples from collaborators originated in the United States, Italy and Spain and spanned both the acute and convalescent phases of COVID-19. The dataset comprised deeply sampled blood TCRbeta repertoires from subjects exposed to, actively infected with, or recovered from COVID-19. A freely available public database, intended as a resource for researchers studying the immune response to SARS-CoV-2, is where the repertoires were released. The material from the prospective study consisted of cDNA or gDNA derived from T cells, B-cell-depleted T cells, or PBMCs. Nearly every sample came with metadata listing a de-identified subject ID, COVID-19 status, age in years and sex. HLA class I and class II types, where available, came from metadata supplied by the sample provider rather than from assay-based typing. Samples were obtained from the ongoing ImmuneRACE study (first 160 participants) and from about 1,300 subjects provided by 6 global collaborators. General conclusions and limits of the study: The quantity of clinical and demographic metadata differed by source and by participant and was supplied without curation.

The immunoSEQ Assay, a bias-controlled multiplex PCR, was used to amplify TCRbeta CDR3 regions from genomic DNA. On the study's bioinformatics: Within the assay, amplification of reference gene primers was used to estimate how many nucleated cells each sample contained. To quantify the absolute abundance of each unique TCRbeta CDR3 rearrangement, sequence reads were collapsed and filtered. Productive Simpson clonality was computed per sample as the square root of Simpson's diversity index over productive rearrangements. What TCRdb holds here is the immuneACCESS table cut down to in-frame rearrangements. Part of the clones is not present; checked against another copy, under half of the missing clones reflect an unresolved V gene, and the others are unexplained. The V and J calls and clone size come from that table; D and trimming were worked out from the DNA. This sample gives some 98,000 clones in total; around four fifths of them show up just once. About 9.4% of the sample lies in the top ten.

Whole blood was collected in K2EDTA tubes by collaborating institutions according to the institutions' own protocols. Collaborator samples were shipped for TCRbeta analysis as frozen whole blood, isolated PBMCs, or DNA extracted from either sample type. The germline V gene (reference sequence) specifies LNHDA as CDR1 and SQIVND as CDR2. The CDR3 contains 16 residues, cysteine and phenylalanine counted. Of the read, only the CDR3 DNA is kept; its 48 bases are in frame from base 1. V sheds 6 bases and J sheds 4 bases, leaving 21 bases between their ends. Input material: peripheral blood. The source is a man aged 65-85 years with acute or convalescent COVID-19. The V gene is TRBV19 and the J gene is TRBJ1-1; possibly the D gene is TRBD1, per 6 matching bases. The DNA sequence reads TGTGCCAGTAGCTGGATGGGGGCGGGGGAAGGCACTGAAGCTTTCTTT. This is translated as CASSWMGAGEGTEAFF.